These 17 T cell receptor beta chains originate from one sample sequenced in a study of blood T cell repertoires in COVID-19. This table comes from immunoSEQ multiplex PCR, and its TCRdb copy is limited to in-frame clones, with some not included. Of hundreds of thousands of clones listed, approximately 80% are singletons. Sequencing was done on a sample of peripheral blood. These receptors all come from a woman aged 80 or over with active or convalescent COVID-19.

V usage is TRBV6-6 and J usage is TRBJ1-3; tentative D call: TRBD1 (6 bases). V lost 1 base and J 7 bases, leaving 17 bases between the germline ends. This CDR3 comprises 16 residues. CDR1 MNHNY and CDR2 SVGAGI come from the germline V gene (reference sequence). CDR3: CASSYWGRDIGNTIYF. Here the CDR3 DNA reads TGTGCCAGCAGTTACTGGGGCAGGGACATAGGGAACACCATATATTTT.

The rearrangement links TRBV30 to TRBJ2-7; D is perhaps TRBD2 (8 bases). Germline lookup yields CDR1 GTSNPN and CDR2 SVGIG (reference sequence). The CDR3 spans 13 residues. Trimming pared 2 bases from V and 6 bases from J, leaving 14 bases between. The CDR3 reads CAWSPGRGLEQYF. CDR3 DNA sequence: TGTGCCTGGAGTCCCGGGAGGGGGCTCGAGCAGTACTTC.

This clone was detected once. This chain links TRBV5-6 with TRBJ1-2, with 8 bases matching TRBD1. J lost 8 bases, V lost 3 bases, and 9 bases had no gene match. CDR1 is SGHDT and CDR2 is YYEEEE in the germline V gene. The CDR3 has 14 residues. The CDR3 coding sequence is TGTGCCAGCAGCTCTGGGGACAGGCTTCGCGGCTACACCTTC. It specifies CASSSGDRLRGYTF. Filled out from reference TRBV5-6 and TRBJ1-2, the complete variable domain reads DAGVTQSPTHLIKTRGQQVTLRCSPKSGHDTVSWYQQALGQGPQFIFQYYEEEERQRGNFPDRFSGHQFPNYSSELNVNALLLGDSALYLCASSSGDRLRGYTFGSGTRLTVV.

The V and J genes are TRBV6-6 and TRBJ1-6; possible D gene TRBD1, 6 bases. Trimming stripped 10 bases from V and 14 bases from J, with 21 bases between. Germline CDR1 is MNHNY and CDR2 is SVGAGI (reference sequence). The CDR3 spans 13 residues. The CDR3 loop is CATGGDKGFTLHF. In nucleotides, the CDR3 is TGTGCCACCGGGGGGGACAAGGGTTTCACCCTCCACTTT.

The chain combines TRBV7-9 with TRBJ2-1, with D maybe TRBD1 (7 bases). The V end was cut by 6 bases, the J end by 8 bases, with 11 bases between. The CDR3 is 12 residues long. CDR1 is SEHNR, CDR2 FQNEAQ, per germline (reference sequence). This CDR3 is CASRRDSHEQFF. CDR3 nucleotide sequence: TGTGCCAGCAGGCGGGACAGCCATGAGCAGTTCTTC. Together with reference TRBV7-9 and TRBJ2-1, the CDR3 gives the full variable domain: DTGVSQNPRHKITKRGQNVTFRCDPISEHNRLYWYRQTLGQGPEFLTYFQNEAQLEKSRLLSDRFSAERPKGSFSTLEIQRTEQGDSAMYLCASRRDSHEQFFGPGTRLTVL.

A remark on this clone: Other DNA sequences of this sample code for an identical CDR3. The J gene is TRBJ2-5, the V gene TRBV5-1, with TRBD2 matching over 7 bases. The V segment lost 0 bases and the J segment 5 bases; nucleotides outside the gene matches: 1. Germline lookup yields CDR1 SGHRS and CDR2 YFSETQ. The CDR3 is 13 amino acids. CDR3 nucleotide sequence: TGCGCCAGCAGCTTGGCGGGAGGTGAGACCCAGTACTTC. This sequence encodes CASSLAGGETQYF.

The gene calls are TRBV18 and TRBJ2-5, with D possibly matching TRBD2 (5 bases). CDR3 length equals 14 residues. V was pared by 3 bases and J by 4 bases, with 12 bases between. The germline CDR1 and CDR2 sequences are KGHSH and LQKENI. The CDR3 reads CASSPAEGVETQYF. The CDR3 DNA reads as TGTGCCAGCTCACCGGCCGAGGGAGTAGAGACCCAGTACTTC.

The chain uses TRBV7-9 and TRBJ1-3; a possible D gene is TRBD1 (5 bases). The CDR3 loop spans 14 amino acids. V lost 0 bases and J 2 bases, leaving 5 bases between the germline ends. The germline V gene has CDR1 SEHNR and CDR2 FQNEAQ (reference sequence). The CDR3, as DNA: TGTGCCAGCAGCTTAGCAGGGGCTGGAAACACCATATATTTT. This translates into CASSLAGAGNTIYF.

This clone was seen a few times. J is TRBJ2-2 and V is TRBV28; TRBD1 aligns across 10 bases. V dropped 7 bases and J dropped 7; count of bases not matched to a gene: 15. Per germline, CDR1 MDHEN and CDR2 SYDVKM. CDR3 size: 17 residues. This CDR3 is CASNPRPGQGYSGELFF. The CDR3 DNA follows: TGTGCCAGCAACCCCCGTCCGGGACAGGGGTATAGCGGGGAGCTGTTTTTT.

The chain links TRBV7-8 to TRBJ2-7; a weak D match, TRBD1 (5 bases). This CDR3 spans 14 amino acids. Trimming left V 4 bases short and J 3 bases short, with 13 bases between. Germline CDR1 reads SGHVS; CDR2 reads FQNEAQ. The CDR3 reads CASSSQGPGYEQYF. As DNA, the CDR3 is TGTGCCAGCAGCTCCCAGGGCCCTGGCTACGAGCAGTACTTC.

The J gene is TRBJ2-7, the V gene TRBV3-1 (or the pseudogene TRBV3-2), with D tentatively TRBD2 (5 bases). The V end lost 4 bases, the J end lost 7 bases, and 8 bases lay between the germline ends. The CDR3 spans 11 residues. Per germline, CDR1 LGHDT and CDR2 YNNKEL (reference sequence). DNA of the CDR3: TGTGCCAGCAGCCTTGGGGAGGAGCAGTACTTC. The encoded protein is CASSLGEEQYF.

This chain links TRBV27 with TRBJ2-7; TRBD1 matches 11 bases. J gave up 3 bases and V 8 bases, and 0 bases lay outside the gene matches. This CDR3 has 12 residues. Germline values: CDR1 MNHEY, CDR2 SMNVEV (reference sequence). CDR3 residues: CASGTGGYEQYF. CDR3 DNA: TGTGCCAGCGGGACAGGGGGCTACGAGCAGTACTTC.

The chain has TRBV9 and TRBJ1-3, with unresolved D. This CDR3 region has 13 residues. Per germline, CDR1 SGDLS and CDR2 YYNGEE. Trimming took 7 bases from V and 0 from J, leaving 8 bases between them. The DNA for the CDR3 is TGTGCCAGCGCTCGGGACTCTGGAAACACCATATATTTT. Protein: CASARDSGNTIYF.

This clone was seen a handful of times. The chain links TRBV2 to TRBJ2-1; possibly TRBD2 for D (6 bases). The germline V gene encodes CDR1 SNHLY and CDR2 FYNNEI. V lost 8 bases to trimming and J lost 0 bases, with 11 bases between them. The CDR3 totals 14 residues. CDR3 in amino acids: CASGGGSSYNEQFF. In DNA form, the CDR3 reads TGTGCCAGCGGAGGAGGGAGCTCCTACAATGAGCAGTTCTTC.

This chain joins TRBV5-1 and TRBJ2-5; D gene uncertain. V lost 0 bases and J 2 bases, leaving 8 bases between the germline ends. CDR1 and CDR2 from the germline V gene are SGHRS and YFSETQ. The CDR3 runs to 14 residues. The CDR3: CASSLVSPQETQYF. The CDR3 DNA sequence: TGCGCCAGCAGCTTGGTAAGCCCGCAAGAGACCCAGTACTTC.

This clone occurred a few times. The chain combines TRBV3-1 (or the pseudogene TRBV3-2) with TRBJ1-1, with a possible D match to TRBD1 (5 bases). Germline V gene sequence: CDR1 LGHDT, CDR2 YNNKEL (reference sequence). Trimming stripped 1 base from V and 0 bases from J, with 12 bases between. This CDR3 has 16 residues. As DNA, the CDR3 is TGTGCCAGCAGCCAAGGGGTGGGGCAAATGAACACTGAAGCTTTCTTT. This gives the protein CASSQGVGQMNTEAFF.

Here the CDR3 DNA reads TGTGCCAGCAGTTTATCCAGGGGCTATGGCTACACCTTC. Translation gives CASSLSRGYGYTF. The genes are TRBV27 and TRBJ1-2; a possible D gene is TRBD1 (6 bases). The CDR3 is 13 amino acids. In germline, CDR1 is MNHEY, CDR2 SMNVEV (reference sequence). The V and J ends lost 0 bases and 4 bases respectively, with 6 bases between them.